This TCR beta chain was recorded in a study of neurological immune-mediated disorders. CDR1 and CDR2 (germline): SQVTM, ANQGSEA. This CDR3 spans 15 amino acids. V gave up 4 bases and J gave up 0 bases, with 13 bases separating them. Synthesis of cDNA was carried out by template-switch 5'RACE. The reaction used 10-nucleotide random UMIs. In every sequencing run, more than 170 million TCR-beta sequences were generated from 15-18 subjects. A single record per CDR3 protein comes from TCRdb applying MiXCR to the 5' RACE reads. The profile shows some 21,000 distinct CDR3 sequences, around 16% of them singletons. Study findings and constraints: Sharing of CDR3 amino acid sequences among expanded clones across subjects was absent, suggesting private repertoires in all groups.

By share of the sample, this clonotype is medium-sized (0.01 to 0.1%). The antigen is not known. Sequencing was done on a sample of PBMCs. The V gene is TRBV29-1, the J gene TRBJ2-1; no firm D call. The clonotype originates from a female donor with HTLV-1-associated myelopathy (HAM/TSP). The CDR3 protein is CSVVPPRLSYNEQFF. CDR3 nucleotide sequence: TGCAGCGTTGTTCCCCCGCGGCTCTCCTACAATGAGCAGTTCTTC.